The clone carrying this TCR beta chain was recorded only once. These data belong to a study of shared T cell receptors in the human thymus. The CDR3 consists of 15 residues. V was shortened by 2 bases and J by 1 base, with 12 bases between the two germline ends. Germline values: CDR1 ENHRY, CDR2 SYGVKD. Assay used: immunoSEQ multiplex PCR; TCRdb lists only in-frame clones, some missing. The sample consists of roughly 560,000 clones, around 78% of them appearing once. These data were also filed under a second study, of human thymus T cells. Turning to that study: Resections that were taken during corrective heart surgery supplied the thymus tissue. Repertoires sampled from thymus and blood appeared biased in V and J gene usage. Among unrelated individuals, related research reported thymic repertoires that overlapped highly.

The TCR originated in a boy under three years old with a congenital heart defect. The sequenced sample was thymocytes. The chain carries TRBV10-3 and TRBJ2-7; D call uncertain. This CDR3 reads CAISERLELSYEQYF. DNA for the CDR3: TGTGCCATCAGTGAGCGTCTAGAACTGTCCTACGAGCAGTACTTC.